This TCR beta chain was recorded in a study of metastatic and nonmetastatic thyroid tumors (dated by TCRdb to 2020 to 2022). The study in broad terms: The researchers compared repertoires between peripheral blood samples and tumor or nodule tissue samples from patients with malignant or benign thyroid disease.

This clone was seen a handful of times. This clone's antigen is unknown. Per-base quality was not reported, and no clone a single base away is much larger than it. Before undergoing thyroid surgery, none of the patients had been given any kind of treatment. Using T-cell receptor beta sequencing, the researchers looked back retrospectively at clinical samples from patients, gathered between about 2012 and 2019. Libraries were prepared through PCR. Data came from an Illumina HiSeq 4000. High-throughput sequencing was used to profile the TCR beta-chain CDR3 region of each patient. The study's processing was this. A classifier to discriminate distant-metastatic papillary thyroid cancer patients was built from CDR3 differences across clinicopathological groups. The Shannon index was used to assess repertoire diversity, and the Morisita-Horn index was used to assess tumor-blood repertoire similarity. The raw public data were reprocessed by TCRdb itself: fastp quality trimming at Q25, MiXCR clonotype calling, in-frame beta chains only. V and J calls and clone size were set by TCRdb, not the authors. This sample has approximately 6,000 clones in its table, and around 32% of those were observed once. In total, the top ten clones hold roughly 48% of the sample.

Including cysteine and phenylalanine, the CDR3 has 14 amino acids. The DNA shown is the 42-base CDR3, in frame from base 1. V lost 2 bases and J lost 7 bases; the stretch between them is 14 bases long. From the germline V gene, CDR1 is SNHLY and CDR2 is FYNNEI. The study at large found these results: TCR beta diversity was reported as significantly higher in malignant tumors than in benign nodules, in both blood and tumor samples.

The rearranged segments are TRBV2 and TRBJ1-2, with TRBD1 as a weak D call on 6 bases. Sequenced input: adjacent normal tissue. The receptor was derived from a female donor with papillary thyroid cancer or a benign thyroid nodule (not recorded which). Some clones in this sample may be carry-over from other donors' samples. The nucleotide sequence is given as TGTGCCAGCAGTGAATGGGCAGCCAGGGGTGGCTACACCTTC. It codes for CASSEWAARGGYTF.